These 10 T cell receptor beta chains were sequenced from one sample in a study of beta chain features in type 1 diabetes. Study results and limitations: Among all four CD4+ subsets, Type 1 diabetes patients had TCRB CDR3s that were moderately but significantly shorter.

These receptors are not linked to any known antigen. The investigators reverse transcribed all of the isolated RNA, so they sequenced expressed TCRB transcripts. Clones were read by immunoSEQ multiplex PCR, and TCRdb kept only the in-frame ones, dropping some. The repertoire consists of a few hundred thousand clones, with 13% occurring once and the leading ten covering about 0.015%. Sequenced input: naive CD4+ T cells from blood. Every receptor here comes from a woman aged 18-29 years with type 1 diabetes.

This clone was counted only a few times. This chain connects TRBV30 to TRBJ1-3; D is ambiguous. V lost 0 bases and J lost 1, with 10 bases in between. The CDR3 has 15 amino acids. CDR1 GTSNPN and CDR2 SVGIG come from the germline V gene (reference sequence). The CDR3 DNA sequence: TGTGCCTGGAGTGTTAAAGCGGCTTCTGGAAACACCATATATTTT. It translates to CAWSVKAASGNTIYF.

CDR3 amino acids: CASSQGQNYGYTF. The CDR3 coding sequence is TGCGCCAGCAGCCAAGGACAGAACTATGGCTACACCTTC. The J gene is TRBJ1-2, the V gene TRBV4-1; weak D call: TRBD1 (5 bases). V lost 1 base, J lost 2 bases, and 5 bases lay in between. The CDR3 is made up of 13 amino acids. Germline CDR1 reads MGHRA; CDR2 reads YSYEKL.

CDR3 protein: CASSLGQGRSYEQYV. CDR3 DNA: TGTGCCAGCAGCTTAGGGCAGGGGCGCTCCTACGAGCAGTACGTC. The V gene is TRBV7-2, the J gene TRBJ2-7, with TRBD1 as a possible D gene (6 bases). Per the germline V gene, CDR1 is SGHTA and CDR2 is FQGNSA. Trimming left V 1 base short and J 0 bases short, with 10 bases between. The CDR3 contains 15 residues.

This clone turned up a few times. V is TRBV11-2 and J is TRBJ2-1; TRBD2 aligns across 14 bases. Germline CDR1 and CDR2: SGHAT and FQNNGV. The CDR3 extends over 14 amino acids. The ends lost 6 bases at V and 10 bases at J; junction bases unmatched: 5. The CDR3 spells CASRGLAGVGEQFF. The CDR3 coding sequence is TGTGCCAGCAGGGGACTAGCGGGAGTGGGGGAGCAGTTCTTC.

This clone was observed a few times. J is TRBJ1-4 and V is TRBV27, with a possible D match to TRBD1 (5 bases). Germline V CDR1 and CDR2: MNHEY, SMNVEV (reference sequence). This CDR3 spans 14 amino acids. Trimming pared 2 bases from V and 3 bases from J, leaving 7 bases between. The CDR3 is CASSLKGPNEKLFF. As DNA, the CDR3 is TGTGCCAGCAGTTTAAAGGGGCCTAATGAAAAACTGTTTTTT. Combining the CDR3 with reference TRBV27 and TRBJ1-4 gives the whole variable domain EAQVTQNPRYLITVTGKKLTVTCSQNMNHEYMSWYRQDPGLGLRQIYYSMNVEVTDKGDVPEGYKVSRKEKRNFPLILESPSPNQTSLYFCASSLKGPNEKLFFGSGTQLSVL.

This chain connects TRBV18 to TRBJ1-2; D may be TRBD1 (5 bases). The germline V gene has CDR1 KGHSH and CDR2 LQKENI. The CDR3 has 12 amino acids. V was shortened by 3 bases and J by 8 bases, with 10 bases between the two germline ends. CDR3 region: CASSPPGLGYTF. CDR3 bases: TGTGCCAGCTCACCGCCAGGGCTGGGCTACACCTTC.

This clone came up a few times. This chain uses TRBV19 with TRBJ2-1; TRBD2 matches 7 bases. This CDR3 has 17 residues. CDR1 is LNHDA, CDR2 SQIVND, per germline (reference sequence). V shed 7 bases and J 0 bases; nucleotides not matched to a gene: 12. CDR3 region: CASIPYAGAFSYNEQFF. The CDR3 DNA sequence: TGTGCCAGTATCCCTTATGCGGGAGCTTTCTCCTACAATGAGCAGTTCTTC.

The CDR3 region has the DNA TGCGCCAGCAGCTTGGCCGATCGGACAGGGTATTCCGGGGAGCTGTTTTTT. It translates to CASSLADRTGYSGELFF. The chain has TRBV5-1 and TRBJ2-2; 8 bases fit TRBD1. The germline CDR1 and CDR2 sequences are SGHRS and YFSETQ. The ends lost 0 bases at V and 6 bases at J; junction bases unmatched: 10. This CDR3 has 17 residues.

V gene TRBV9 combines with J gene TRBJ1-2; 8 bases align to TRBD1. This CDR3 has 15 residues. The germline CDR1 and CDR2 sequences are SGDLS and YYNGEE. The V segment lost 0 bases and the J segment 4 bases; nucleotides outside the gene matches: 5. The CDR3 sequence is CASSVAPTGGYGYTF. The CDR3 DNA reads as TGTGCCAGCAGCGTAGCTCCAACAGGGGGCTATGGCTACACCTTC. Full variable domain (missing parts from reference TRBV9 and TRBJ1-2): DSGVTQTPKHLITATGQRVTLRCSPRSGDLSVYWYQQSLDQGLQFLIQYYNGEERAKGNILERFSAQQFPDLHSELNLSSLELGDSALYFCASSVAPTGGYGYTFGSGTRLTVV.

This clone was seen more than once but under ten times. V usage is TRBV7-9 and J usage is TRBJ2-1; D gene uncertain. Looked up from germline, CDR1 is SEHNR and CDR2 is FQNEAQ (reference sequence). The CDR3 sequence is 16 residues long. V dropped 3 bases and J dropped 7 bases, with 19 bases sitting between them. CDR3 protein: CASSFLVSKTKNEQFF. CDR3 nucleotide sequence: TGTGCCAGCAGCTTTCTGGTCAGCAAGACAAAAAATGAGCAGTTCTTC.